This entry describes one T cell receptor beta chain. Its antigen is still unknown. Each CDR3 protein gets one entry after TCRdb re-called the reads with MiXCR. This table holds a few hundred thousand distinct CDR3 sequences, roughly 42% found once. These data originate in a study of T cell repertoires in cytomegalovirus infection. Study context: From public TCR beta signatures came an indication of both CMV infection and matching HLA type. Findings and limits, study-wide: CMV-specific HLA-C-restricted TCR beta clonotypes dominated the ex vivo response. Cumulative frequency of public TCR beta families picked out carriers of CMV plus the relevant HLA.

CDR1 is LGHNA and CDR2 is YSLEER in the germline V gene. The CDR3 loop spans 13 amino acids. Trimming cost V 4 bases and J 12 bases, with 15 bases left between them. The clonotype originates from a human donor in good health (CMV status not recorded). Some clones in this sample may be carry-over from other donors' samples. The genes are TRBV4-3 and TRBJ2-2, with a weak D call TRBD1 (6 bases). The sample consisted of cultured PBMCs, taken from culture after CMV antigen stimulation. The CDR3 loop reads CASSPRRWDKLFF. In nucleotides, the CDR3 is TGCGCCAGCAGCCCCCGGCGTTGGGACAAGCTGTTTTTT.